This T cell receptor (beta chain) originates from a study of OX40 agonist ivuxolimab in advanced cancers. Study background: Those enrolled were roughly 80% male, with a mean age of approximately 60 years and ages from roughly 23 to 79. Study-wide results and limits: Still undetermined is the antigen specificity of the expanded peripheral T cells.

About this clone itself: Its target is not known.

Libraries were prepared by immunoSEQ multiplex PCR; TCRdb keeps only in-frame clonotypes and omits some of them. The table shows roughly 69,000 clones, with about 89% occurring only once. Systemic immunosuppression or autoimmune disease history was grounds to exclude patients. The CDR3 is 14 amino acids. Germline V gene sequence: CDR1 SGHAT, CDR2 FQNNGV. Trimming removed 5 bases from V and 2 bases from J, with 10 bases in between. The sample consisted of CD4+ or CD8+ T cells sorted from blood, taken in a trial of the OX40 agonist ivuxolimab. V is TRBV11-2 and J is TRBJ1-5; the D is unclear. The receptor's source is an adult with an advanced solid tumor such as melanoma, head and neck, liver or kidney cancer. CDR3 in DNA: TGTGCCAGCAGCCTAGCACTGGGCAATCAGCCCCAGCATTTT. The encoded protein is CASSLALGNQPQHF.